The 28 T cell receptor beta chains below come from one sample, sequenced in a study of control samples from healthy donors and cancer patients. Sequenced by immunoSEQ multiplex PCR; TCRdb stores in-frame clones only, minus some. The table shows under 300,000 clones, with over 70% occurring only once. Sequencing input: PBMCs. The receptors shown here come from a woman in her sixties or seventies with lung cancer.

V usage is TRBV7-6 and J usage is TRBJ2-1; 11 nucleotides match TRBD2. The CDR3 length is 16 residues. Germline CDR1 SGHVS, CDR2 FNYEAQ. After removal of 5 bases from V and 3 bases from J, the junction contained 6 bases not matched to a gene. The chain's CDR3 is CASSLPGLADYNEQFF. The CDR3 DNA reads TGTGCCAGCAGCCTCCCGGGACTAGCGGACTACAATGAGCAGTTCTTC.

This rearrangement joins TRBV9 to TRBJ2-3, with D possibly being TRBD2 (5 bases). V lost 3 bases, J lost 0 bases, and 11 bases lay in between. The CDR3 consists of 15 residues. Germline lookup yields CDR1 SGDLS and CDR2 YYNGEE. The CDR3: CASSGPSISTDTQYF. In nucleotides, the CDR3 is TGTGCCAGCAGCGGACCTAGCATCAGCACAGATACGCAGTATTTT.

The chain carries TRBV6-2 or TRBV6-3 and TRBJ2-7, with D perhaps TRBD1 or TRBD2 (5 bases each). V was clipped by 3 bases and J by 5 bases, with 14 bases between them. The V gene's germline CDR1 is MNHEY and CDR2 SVGEGT. The CDR3 covers 14 residues. The CDR3 region is CASSYQGAIHEQYF. As DNA, the CDR3 is TGTGCCAGCAGTTATCAGGGAGCGATACACGAGCAGTACTTC.

The rearrangement joins TRBV18 to TRBJ1-5; possibly TRBD1 for D (5 bases). The CDR3 consists of 15 residues. Trimming cost V 1 base and J 2 bases, with 9 bases left between them. The germline gives CDR1 KGHSH, CDR2 LQKENI. The chain's CDR3 is CASSPRQGGNQPQHF. For the CDR3, the DNA is TGTGCCAGCTCACCACGCCAGGGCGGCAATCAGCCCCAGCATTTT. The full variable domain, rest sourced from reference TRBV18 and TRBJ1-5, is NAGVMQNPRHLVRRRGQEARLRCSPMKGHSHVYWYRQLPEEGLKFMVYLQKENIIDESGMPKERFSAEFPKEGPSILRIQQVVRGDSAAYFCASSPRQGGNQPQHFGDGTRLSIL.

As DNA, the CDR3 is TGTGCCAGCAGCCAAACGAGCGGGAGGTCGGGTACCCAGTACTTC. It codes for CASSQTSGRSGTQYF. The J gene is TRBJ2-5, the V gene TRBV3-1 (or the pseudogene TRBV3-2), with TRBD2 identical over 9 bases. The CDR3 runs to 15 residues. V lost 2 bases to trimming and J lost 8 bases; unmatched junction nucleotides: 9. CDR1 and CDR2 from the germline V gene are LGHDT and YNNKEL (reference sequence).

The chain has TRBV6-5 and TRBJ2-7; D assignment may be TRBD1 or TRBD2 (5 bases each). There are 13 residues in the CDR3. The germline V and J ends were trimmed by 0 bases and 11 bases, with 14 bases remaining between them. Germline V CDR1 and CDR2: MNHEY, SVGAGI. The CDR3, as DNA: TGTGCCAGCAGTTACTCGAAGGGACGGAGAGAGTACTTC. Translating gives CASSYSKGRREYF.

This clone appeared many times. The J gene is TRBJ1-1, the V gene TRBV6-5, with 7 nucleotides matching TRBD1. The V gene's germline CDR1 is MNHEY and CDR2 SVGAGI. V dropped 6 bases and J dropped 6; count of bases not matched to a gene: 10. This CDR3 has 14 residues. CDR3 DNA: TGTGCCAGCAGCTTACTGGGCCAGGGGGCTGAAGCTTTCTTT. The encoded protein is CASSLLGQGAEAFF.

This clone was recorded only once. The chain recombines TRBV5-6 with TRBJ1-3; D is ambiguous. CDR3 length: 16 residues. Trimming left V 0 bases short and J 0 bases short, with 10 bases between. Germline V gene data show CDR1 as SGHDT and CDR2 as YYEEEE. The CDR3 region has the DNA TGTGCCAGCAGCTTGGGTGGTTTCCTCTCTGGAAACACCATATATTTT. This translates into CASSLGGFLSGNTIYF.

The chain carries TRBV19 and TRBJ1-5, with D perhaps TRBD1 (5 bases). V lost 9 bases, J lost 4 bases, and 16 bases lay in between. CDR3 length equals 14 residues. CDR1 is LNHDA, CDR2 SQIVND, per germline (reference sequence). The CDR3 sequence is CASSGGGTNQPQHF. CDR3 nucleotide sequence: TGTGCCAGCAGTGGCGGGGGGACGAATCAGCCCCAGCATTTT.

V gene TRBV6-5 combines with J gene TRBJ2-3; D not certain. Between the trimmed V and J ends, which lost 2 bases and 4 bases, there was a span of 7 bases. In germline, CDR1 is MNHEY, CDR2 SVGAGI. The CDR3 is made up of 13 amino acids. CDR3: CASSYRRSDTQYF. As DNA, the CDR3 is TGTGCCAGCAGTTACCGTCGGTCAGATACGCAGTATTTT.

The rearrangement uses TRBV2 and TRBJ2-7; 12 bases align to TRBD2. The CDR3 consists of 13 residues. With V trimmed by 4 bases and J by 6 bases, 1 base remained unmatched. Germline V lookup: CDR1 SNHLY, CDR2 FYNNEI. CDR3 sequence (DNA): TGTGCCAGCAGTGCGGGACTAGCGGGCGAGCAGTACTTC. Protein sequence: CASSAGLAGEQYF.

This rearrangement joins TRBV4-2 to TRBJ2-7, with D possibly TRBD2 on 6 matching bases. The CDR3 has 16 residues. Germline lookup yields CDR1 LGHNA and CDR2 YNFKEQ. The V end lost 6 bases, the J end lost 0 bases, and 18 bases lay between the germline ends. The CDR3 sequence is CASSLYPGESSYEQYF. Written as DNA, the CDR3 is TGTGCCAGCAGTCTTTACCCGGGGGAGAGCTCCTACGAGCAGTACTTC.

The gene calls are TRBV5-4 and TRBJ1-2; TRBD1 aligns across 8 bases. Germline V gene data show CDR1 as SGHNT and CDR2 as YYREEE (reference sequence). The CDR3 spans 13 residues. Germline trimming cut 5 bases from V and 8 bases from J; bases unmatched to any gene: 8. CDR3 sequence: CASSMDRASGYTF. CDR3 bases: TGTGCCAGCAGTATGGACAGGGCGTCGGGCTACACCTTC.

The gene calls are TRBV4-1 and TRBJ2-7; 10 bases match TRBD2. This CDR3 region has 16 residues. The junction had 6 bases not matched to a gene; V was cut back by 0 bases and J by 4 bases. In germline, CDR1 is MGHRA, CDR2 YSYEKL. The CDR3 reads CASSQEGASGGYEQYF. Written as DNA, the CDR3 is TGCGCCAGCAGCCAAGAGGGGGCTAGCGGGGGATACGAGCAGTACTTC.

This chain links TRBV28 with TRBJ2-1, with D possibly being TRBD1 (6 bases). Trimming took 6 bases from V and 4 from J, leaving 10 bases between them. This CDR3 region has 13 residues. Germline loops: CDR1 MDHEN, CDR2 SYDVKM. The CDR3: CASSSGQYNEQFF. The CDR3 region has the DNA TGTGCCAGCAGCTCAGGACAGTACAATGAGCAGTTCTTC.

The chain carries TRBV5-6 and TRBJ1-4; a weak D match, TRBD1 (5 bases). V was clipped by 5 bases and J by 8 bases, with 22 bases between them. This CDR3 region has 16 residues. CDR1 and CDR2 from the germline V gene are SGHDT and YYEEEE. DNA of the CDR3: TGTGCCAGCAGTCCTTTAGATGAGCCGGAGGGGGAAAAACTGTTTTTT. Its protein product is CASSPLDEPEGEKLFF.

The chain recombines TRBV5-5 with TRBJ2-7; 11 nucleotides line up with TRBD1. CDR3 length: 15 amino acids. Germline CDR1 reads SGHKS; CDR2 reads YYEKEE (reference sequence). The V and J ends lost 6 bases and 4 bases, in that order; junction bases with no gene match: 9. CDR3 region: CASITPDRGQYEQYF. CDR3 DNA sequence: TGTGCCAGCATCACTCCGGACAGGGGGCAGTACGAGCAGTACTTC.

The chain has TRBV19 and TRBJ2-3, with D hard to call. Germline V CDR1 and CDR2: LNHDA, SQIVND (reference sequence). V lost 6 bases to trimming and J lost 1 base, with 14 bases between them. The CDR3 totals 15 residues. The CDR3 DNA sequence: TGTGCCAGTAGGGTCGGGTCGGGCGGCACAGATACGCAGTATTTT. As protein: CASRVGSGGTDTQYF.

The J gene is TRBJ1-1, the V gene TRBV2, with a possible D match to TRBD1 (5 bases). The V gene's germline CDR1 is SNHLY and CDR2 FYNNEI. This CDR3 contains 12 residues. Deletions cut 6 bases from V and 3 bases from J, with 8 bases between. As DNA, the CDR3 is TGTGCCAGCAGGGACACCTACACTGAAGCTTTCTTT. It encodes CASRDTYTEAFF.

This chain connects TRBV4-1 to TRBJ2-1; 11 nucleotides line up with TRBD2. V trimming: 0 bases; J trimming: 4 bases; junction bases outside the gene matches: 5. The V gene's germline CDR1 is MGHRA and CDR2 YSYEKL. The CDR3 is 17 amino acids. As DNA, the CDR3 is TGCGCCAGCAGCCAAGATCACCTAGCGGGAGGTTACAATGAGCAGTTCTTC. Its translation is CASSQDHLAGGYNEQFF.

This clone was detected only a few times. The chain joins TRBV6-5 to TRBJ2-7; 12 bases align to TRBD1. CDR1 is MNHEY, CDR2 SVGAGI, per germline. V lost 6 bases to trimming and J lost 7 bases; unmatched junction nucleotides: 7. The length of the CDR3 is 14 residues. CDR3 bases: TGTGCCAGCAGAAAAATGGGACAGGGGGCGGAGCAGTACTTC. Its protein is CASRKMGQGAEQYF.

V usage is TRBV9 and J usage is TRBJ1-2; no definite D call. Germline V CDR1 and CDR2: SGDLS, YYNGEE. V was trimmed by 0 bases and J by 7 bases, leaving 10 bases between them. The CDR3 is 13 residues long. CDR3 nucleotide sequence: TGTGCCAGCAGCGTAGAGGCAAGTGGTGGCTACACCTTC. Translating it yields CASSVEASGGYTF.

V is TRBV4-1 and J is TRBJ2-2; no clear D gene. The V gene lost 4 bases and the J gene lost 1 base, with 10 bases spanning the gap. Looked up from germline, CDR1 is MGHRA and CDR2 is YSYEKL. CDR3 length equals 15 residues. CDR3 residues: CASSLTAQNTGELFF. CDR3 DNA: TGCGCCAGCAGCCTAACGGCCCAGAACACCGGGGAGCTGTTTTTT.

This CDR3 reads CASWAHTGVFNEQFF. The CDR3 region has the DNA TGTGCCAGTTGGGCCCACACGGGAGTTTTCAATGAGCAGTTCTTC. This chain uses TRBV6-5 with TRBJ2-1; a possible D gene is TRBD2 (6 bases). The germline V gene has CDR1 MNHEY and CDR2 SVGAGI. The V end lost 9 bases, the J end lost 6 bases, and 21 bases lay between the germline ends. The CDR3 covers 15 residues.

The J gene is TRBJ2-7, the V gene TRBV5-1, with D maybe TRBD1 (6 bases). Germline V lookup: CDR1 SGHRS, CDR2 YFSETQ. The CDR3 runs to 14 residues. Trimming removed 4 bases at V and 3 bases at J, with 14 bases between. The CDR3 sequence is CASSAGDTGYEQYF. In DNA form, the CDR3 reads TGCGCCAGCAGCGCTGGGGACACTGGCTACGAGCAGTACTTC.

The V call is TRBV5-5, the J call TRBJ2-1, with TRBD2 identical over 8 bases. V gave up 4 bases and J gave up 1 base; unmatched junction bases: 4. CDR1 and CDR2 (germline): SGHKS, YYEKEE (reference sequence). This CDR3 contains 15 residues. CDR3 nucleotides: TGTGCCAGCAGCCCGTTAGCGGGGTCCTACAATGAGCAGTTCTTC. Its translation: CASSPLAGSYNEQFF.

V usage is TRBV28 and J usage is TRBJ2-1; a weak D match, TRBD1 (5 bases). This CDR3 comprises 14 residues. In germline, CDR1 is MDHEN, CDR2 SYDVKM. The V gene lost 4 bases and the J gene lost 4 bases, with 11 bases spanning the gap. CDR3 sequence: CASSSDRIYNEQFF. CDR3 in DNA: TGTGCCAGCAGTTCTGACAGAATATACAATGAGCAGTTCTTC. Looking up the rest from reference TRBV28 and TRBJ2-1 gives the full variable domain: DVKVTQSSRYLVKRTGEKVFLECVQDMDHENMFWYRQDPGLGLRLIYFSYDVKMKEKGDIPEGYSVSREKKERFSLILESASTNQTSMYLCASSSDRIYNEQFFGPGTRLTVL.

The genes are TRBV6-5 and TRBJ1-1; 7 bases fit TRBD1. The V gene's germline CDR1 is MNHEY and CDR2 SVGAGI. CDR3 length: 14 residues. V was pared by 1 base and J by 2 bases, with 1 base of the junction left unmatched. As DNA, the CDR3 is TGTGCCAGCAGTTACTTAGGGGGCAACACTGAAGCTTTCTTT. The encoded protein is CASSYLGGNTEAFF.